This T cell receptor (beta chain) was captured in a study of blood T cells in healthy people across ages. This clonotype has only a few counts. The CDR3 has 10 amino acids. V lost 4 bases, J lost 9 bases, and 7 bases lay in between. CDR1 is SQVTM and CDR2 is ANQGSEA in the germline V gene. A second PCR of roughly 7 to 11 cycles used a sample-barcoded 5' primer and a J-beta primer mix. TCRdb independently ran MiXCR on the 5' RACE reads; one entry per CDR3 protein. The sample yields about 970,000 distinct CDR3 sequences, approximately 50% seen once. The sequence was collected from a woman in her sixties in good health. What was sequenced was blood. V usage is TRBV29-1 and J usage is TRBJ2-1; no firm D call. The CDR3 DNA follows: TGCAGCGTTGTTCGCATTGAGCAGTTCTTC. This gives the protein CSVVRIEQFF.